This T cell receptor beta chain stems from a study of Graves' ophthalmopathy and Graves' hyperthyroidism. Scientists amplified the TCR beta CDR3 regions from RNA transcripts. RT-PCR with HTBI primers came first, then second-round multiplex PCR. In TCRdb, the multiplex PCR reads were re-called with MiXCR into one record per CDR3 protein. The data show about 220,000 distinct CDR3 sequences, 20% to 25% seen once. This CDR3 contains 13 residues. J gave up 5 bases and V 9 bases, and 9 bases lay outside the gene matches. CDR1 and CDR2 from the germline V gene are KGHDR and SFDVKD. This clonotype was obtained from a woman in her forties or fifties with Graves' ophthalmopathy. The sample consisted of peripheral blood. This chain joins TRBV24-1 and TRBJ2-7; 7 bases match TRBD2. The CDR3 DNA follows: TGTGCCACCGCGAAGGCGGGAGCAGACGAGCAGTACTTC. It encodes CATAKAGADEQYF.